This T cell receptor beta chain was observed in a study of T-cell reconstitution after alpha-beta-depleted transplantation in children. This clonotype was seen only a few times. No antigen is known for it. The library targeted TCRbeta and was prepared with unique molecular identifiers. Using its own MiXCR run on the PCR reads, TCRdb lists one record per CDR3 protein. The data show 150,000 to 250,000 distinct CDR3 sequences, 6.3% seen once. Study-wide points: When one year had passed after transplant, most T-cell counts and diversity came from newly produced T cells.

V was shortened by 4 bases and J by 0 bases, with 18 bases between the two germline ends. This CDR3 spans 17 amino acids. Germline V gene sequence: CDR1 LGHNA, CDR2 YNFKEQ. The TCR sequence derives from a girl under three years old with combined immunodeficiency, due to receive a stem cell transplant. Sequences were derived from PBMCs, sampled before TCRalphabeta/CD19-depleted stem cell transplant. The chain combines TRBV4-2 with TRBJ2-5; D gene unclear. CDR3 DNA: TGTGCCAGCAGCCCAGATATCGATTTGGAGAACCAAGAGACCCAGTACTTC. This gives the protein CASSPDIDLENQETQYF.